Listed below are T cell receptor beta chains from one sample, sequenced in a study of long-term antiretroviral therapy in people with HIV. TCRdb keeps only in-frame clones here, not all; method: immunoSEQ multiplex PCR. The sample carries tens of thousands of clones, more than 90% recorded once. Sequencing was performed on unsorted PBMCs, taken 3.7 years after starting antiretroviral therapy. The receptors here all came from a woman aged 50 to 60 with HIV. CDR3s include the opening cysteine and the closing phenylalanine or tryptophan. D genes are given only for firm matches. Where a row states a size, it is once, few, many or the class of an expanded clone; other rows omit it.

TRBJ2-7 | TRBV7-8 | - | - | TGTGCCAGCAGTCCTCCCTTGGGTATCGGCGAGCAGTACTTC | CASSPPLGIGEQYF
TRBJ1-2 | TRBV7-2 | - | - | TGTGCCAGCAGCTTAGCGGCGGGGTTTGGCTACACCTTC | CASSLAAGFGYTF
TRBJ2-2 | TRBV7-9 | - | TRBD2 | TGTGCCAGCAGCTTTTCCCGATCCGGGGGGGGACTCGGGGAGCTGTTTTTT | CASSFSRSGGGLGELFF
TRBJ2-3 | TRBV4-2 | - | - | TGTGCCAGCAGCCAAATCGTGGGCACAGATACGCAGTATTTT | CASSQIVGTDTQYF
TRBJ1-1 | TRBV10-3 | - | - | TGTGCCATCAGTGATCTAGGGTTGGCCACTGAAGCTTTCTTT | CAISDLGLATEAFF
TRBJ1-6 | TRBV6-1 | - | - | TGTGCCAGCATGCCCGGGCGGATCGGCTCACCCCTCCACTTT | CASMPGRIGSPLHF
TRBJ2-2 | TRBV7-9 | few | - | TGTGCCAGCAGACGGAGGAACACCGGGGAGCTGTTTTTT | CASRRRNTGELFF
TRBJ1-1 | TRBV6-4 | - | TRBD1 | TGTGCCACACGGACAGGGAGTGAAGCTTTCTTT | CATRTGSEAFF
TRBJ2-7 | TRBV19 | - | - | TGTGCCAGTAGTATCGACAGCTACGAGCAGTACTTC | CASSIDSYEQYF
TRBJ1-1 | TRBV28 | - | - | TGTGCCAGCAGTTTCGGGACAAAAGCTTTCTTT | CASSFGTKAFF
TRBJ1-5 | TRBV18 | - | - | TGTGCCAGCTCACCAGGCGGGGGCCCTCAGCCCCAGCATTTT | CASSPGGGPQPQHF
TRBJ1-3 | TRBV7-9 | - | - | TGTGCCAGCAGCCCCTCGGGGGGCGGAAACACCATATATTTT | CASSPSGGGNTIYF
TRBJ1-1 | TRBV5-6 | - | - | TGTGCCAGCAGCTTGGACAGCCGCACTGAAGCTTTCTTT | CASSLDSRTEAFF
TRBJ2-1 | TRBV6-1 | - | TRBD1 | TGTGCCAGCAGCCTGGGACAGTTACAGAACAATGAGCAGTTCTTC | CASSLGQLQNNEQFF
TRBJ1-1 | TRBV27 | - | - | TGTGCCAGCAGTTTCCGGGGTAACACTGAAGCTTTCTTT | CASSFRGNTEAFF
TRBJ1-1 | TRBV7-3 | - | TRBD1 | TGTGCCAGCAGCTTACTAGGACAGGGGTCGGCTGAAGCTTTCTTT | CASSLLGQGSAEAFF
TRBJ2-3 | TRBV5-1 | - | - | TGCGCCAGCAGCTTGGTCGGCACAGATACGCAGTATTTT | CASSLVGTDTQYF
TRBJ1-4 | TRBV29-1 | - | - | TGCAGCGTTGAAGGGAATAATGAAAAACTGTTTTTT | CSVEGNNEKLFF
TRBJ2-5 | TRBV5-1 | once | - | TGCGCCAGCAGCTTGGCCGAAGGGCCCCAGAGGAAAGAGACCCAGTACTTC | CASSLAEGPQRKETQYF
TRBJ2-5 | TRBV7-2 | - | - | TGTGCCAGCAGCTCAGGACCTCAAGAGACCCAGTACTTC | CASSSGPQETQYF
TRBJ1-1 | TRBV6-5 | - | - | TGTGCCACCGCTTTAGGAGGGGCGCACACTGAAGCTTTCTTT | CATALGGAHTEAFF
TRBJ2-3 | TRBV7-2 | - | - | TGTGCCAGCAGCTTAGCGGGGGCCAAAACAGATACGCAGTATTTT | CASSLAGAKTDTQYF
TRBJ2-5 | TRBV9 | - | - | TGTGCCAGCAGCGCCGACCCCGGCAGAGGGGAGACCCAGTACTTC | CASSADPGRGETQYF
TRBJ2-2 | TRBV9 | - | - | TGTGCCAGCAGCGTAGGGGCCAAGAACACCGGGGAGCTGTTTTTT | CASSVGAKNTGELFF
TRBJ1-3 | TRBV25-1 | - | - | TGTGCCAGCAGTGACAGGGCGAGCTCTGGAAACACCATATATTTT | CASSDRASSGNTIYF
TRBJ2-3 | TRBV7-3 | once | TRBD2 | TGTGCCAGCAGCTGGGAGGGAGGTCGCACAGATACGCAGTATTTT | CASSWEGGRTDTQYF
TRBJ2-2 | TRBV5-1 | - | TRBD2 | TGCGCCAGCAGCGAACTAGCGGCGGCCGGGGAGCTGTTTTTT | CASSELAAAGELFF
TRBJ2-7 | TRBV5-1 | - | TRBD2 | TGCGCCAGCAGCTTGGAAGCGGGGAATACGAACGAGCAGTACTTC | CASSLEAGNTNEQYF
TRBJ2-2 | TRBV18 | - | - | TGTGCCAGCTCACCGTCGCGAGGCACCGGGGAGCTGTTTTTT | CASSPSRGTGELFF
TRBJ2-7 | TRBV5-6 | - | - | TGTGCCAGCAGCTTTGGCAGCCGTCTCGAGCAGTACTTC | CASSFGSRLEQYF
TRBJ1-1 | TRBV5-1 | - | TRBD1 | TGCGCCAGCATCCCAGGGGGGCACAGGGGGGCGACTGAAGCTTTCTTT | CASIPGGHRGATEAFF
TRBJ2-1 | TRBV7-2 | - | TRBD1 | TGTGCCAGCAAACCCCCGGGACAGGGCAGCAATGAGCAGTTCTTC | CASKPPGQGSNEQFF
TRBJ2-3 | TRBV27 | - | - | TGTGCCAGCAGTTTACAGGAGCTAAGCACAGATACGCAGTATTTT | CASSLQELSTDTQYF
TRBJ2-7 | TRBV11-1 | - | - | TGTGCCAGCAGCTTAGAACGGGGTTACGAGCAGTACTTC | CASSLERGYEQYF
TRBJ2-3 | TRBV11-3 | - | - | TGTGCCAGCAGCCCGGGGAGATCCACAGATACGCAGTATTTT | CASSPGRSTDTQYF
TRBJ1-1 | TRBV5-6 | - | TRBD1 | TGTGCCAGCAGCTTGTGGACTCAGACAGGGGGTGAAGCTTTCTTT | CASSLWTQTGGEAFF
TRBJ1-1 | TRBV20-1 | once | - | TGCAGTGCTACACGGAGCACTGAAGCTTTCTTT | CSATRSTEAFF
TRBJ2-5 | TRBV6-1 | - | - | TGTGCCAGCAGTTGGACAGTGGCACAAGAGACCCAGTACTTC | CASSWTVAQETQYF
TRBJ2-7 | TRBV9 | - | TRBD1 | TGTGCCAGCAGCGTAGGGGGGGACAGGGGATCCTACGAGCAGTACTTC | CASSVGGDRGSYEQYF
TRBJ2-7 | TRBV4-2 | medium-sized | - | TGTGCCAGCAGCCAAAAGCGAGGACAGTATAACGAGCAGTACTTC | CASSQKRGQYNEQYF
TRBJ2-5 | TRBV9 | - | - | TGTGCCAGCAGCGTAGCTGGGACACCGCAAGAGACCCAGTACTTC | CASSVAGTPQETQYF
TRBJ1-1 | TRBV7-9 | - | - | TGTGCCAGCAGCCGAGTGGGATTTGGTAGCACTGAAGCTTTCTTT | CASSRVGFGSTEAFF
TRBJ2-7 | TRBV9 | - | - | TGTGCCAGCAGCGTAGCGGGCCCGGGGAACGAGCAGTACTTC | CASSVAGPGNEQYF
TRBJ1-6 | TRBV5-6 | once | - | TGTGCCAGCAGCTTCACACAGGGTTGGATTGCACCCCTCCACTTT | CASSFTQGWIAPLHF
TRBJ2-3 | TRBV19 | - | - | TGTGCCAGTAGTATAGCTAGTGTTCGCACAGATACGCAGTATTTT | CASSIASVRTDTQYF
TRBJ2-5 | TRBV5-4 | - | - | TGTGCCAGCAGCTTTAGGGGTTCGGAGACCCAGTACTTC | CASSFRGSETQYF
TRBJ2-1 | TRBV4-3 | - | TRBD1 | TGCGCCAGCAGCGAGGGACAGAACTACAATGAGCAGTTCTTC | CASSEGQNYNEQFF
TRBJ1-2 | TRBV2 | - | - | TGTGCCAGCGAGGAGGGCTACGGGTCTTTCGGCTACACCTTC | CASEEGYGSFGYTF
TRBJ2-3 | TRBV7-2 | - | - | TGTGCCAGCAGCGACGGGGGCACAGATACGCAGTATTTT | CASSDGGTDTQYF
TRBJ2-3 | TRBV5-1 | - | - | TGCGCCAGCAGCTTGGAGCAGGGGCTTCTTACAGATACGCAGTATTTT | CASSLEQGLLTDTQYF
TRBJ2-1 | TRBV30 | - | - | TGTGCCTTAGGTCGGGGTTCGGGGTACAATGAGCAGTTCTTC | CALGRGSGYNEQFF
TRBJ1-5 | TRBV14 | - | - | TGTGCCAGCAGCCAAGGAGGGCAGCCCCAGCATTTT | CASSQGGQPQHF
TRBJ1-5 | TRBV6-5 | - | - | TGTGCCAGCAGCCCCGGGAGGGGTGGCAATCAGCCCCAGCATTTT | CASSPGRGGNQPQHF
TRBJ1-1 | TRBV5-1 | - | - | TGCGCCAGCAGCTTGGTGCTAGGCAATTTGAACACTGAAGCTTTCTTT | CASSLVLGNLNTEAFF
TRBJ2-7 | TRBV6-6 | - | - | TGTGCCAGCAGTTATGGCAGGGGCCCCTCCTACGAGCAGTACTTC | CASSYGRGPSYEQYF
TRBJ1-3 | TRBV5-5 | - | TRBD1 | TGTGCCAGCAGCTTGGCGGACAGGGCTGGAAACACCATATATTTT | CASSLADRAGNTIYF
TRBJ1-5 | TRBV6-6 | - | - | TGTGCCAGCAGTTACTCTAGGAGGGGGGACAAGCCCCAGCATTTT | CASSYSRRGDKPQHF
TRBJ2-3 | TRBV5-1 | - | TRBD2 | TGCGCCAGCCGAGCGGGGGGGCCTCTTGCTACAGATACGCAGTATTTT | CASRAGGPLATDTQYF